This T cell receptor beta chain was documented in a study of blood T cells in healthy people across ages. The use of a sample-barcoded 5' primer and a J-beta primer mix characterized a second PCR of about 6 to 11 cycles. TCRdb redid the calling of the 5' RACE reads with MiXCR, one entry per CDR3 protein. This table has over 950,000 distinct CDR3 sequences, roughly half appearing once. Healthy individuals of Caucasian origin from Russia, aged about 6 to 90, served as donors. Researchers isolated at least 6 million PBMCs per sample. Overall study results and limits: A strong correlation between TCR beta diversity and naive T cell percentage was seen. It was held that diversity estimates obtained from one million T cells represented underestimates.

CDR1 is SGHTA, CDR2 FQGNSA, per germline. This CDR3 comprises 14 residues. V shed 4 bases, J shed 13 bases, and the junction held 6 bases outside the gene matches. As to this clonotype: Its antigen remains unknown.

This TCR was recovered from a woman aged 55-70 years in good health. Sequences were obtained from blood. V usage is TRBV7-2 and J usage is TRBJ2-1, with 14 bases aligning to TRBD2. Here the CDR3 DNA reads TGTGCCAGCAGCTCGGGACTAGCGGGAGAGGAACAGTTCTTC. This encodes CASSSGLAGEEQFF.